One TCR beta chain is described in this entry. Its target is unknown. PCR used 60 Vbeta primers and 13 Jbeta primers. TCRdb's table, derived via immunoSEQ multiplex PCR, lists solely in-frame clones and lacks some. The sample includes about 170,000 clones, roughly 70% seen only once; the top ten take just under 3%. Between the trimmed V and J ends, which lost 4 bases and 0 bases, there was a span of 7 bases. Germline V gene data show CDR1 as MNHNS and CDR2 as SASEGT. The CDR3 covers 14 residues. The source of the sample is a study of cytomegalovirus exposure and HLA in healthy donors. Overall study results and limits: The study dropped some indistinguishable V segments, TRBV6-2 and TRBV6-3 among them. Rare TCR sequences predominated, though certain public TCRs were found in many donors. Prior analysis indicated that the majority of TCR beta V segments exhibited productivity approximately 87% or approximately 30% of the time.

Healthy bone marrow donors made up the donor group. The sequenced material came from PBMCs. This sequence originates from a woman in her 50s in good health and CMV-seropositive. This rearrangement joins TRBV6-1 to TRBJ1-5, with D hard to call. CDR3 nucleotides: TGTGCCAGCAGTGGCGGGTATAGCAATCAGCCCCAGCATTTT. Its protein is CASSGGYSNQPQHF.